These T cell receptor beta chains were read from a single sample in a study of control samples from healthy donors and cancer patients. Data came from immunoSEQ multiplex PCR; TCRdb stores just in-frame clones and leaves some out. The sample shows some 120,000 clones, approximately 90% of them seen only once. Sequenced: blood. Receptor source: a young man in good health. Both conserved end residues are part of each CDR3. D genes are given only for firm matches. Size tells how often a clone was seen (once, few, many) or the class of an expanded clone, and some rows leave it out.

. TRBJ2-1 16 TRBV25-1 TRBD2 CASSDPQRGGRGEQFF TGTGCCAGCAGTGATCCTCAGCGGGGGGGCAGGGGTGAGCAGTTCTTC
. TRBJ1-3 15 TRBV9 TRBD1 CASSVTGGVGNTIYF TGTGCCAGCAGCGTCACAGGGGGCGTTGGAAACACCATATATTTT
. TRBJ1-5 14 TRBV7-8 . CASSLLGPNQPQHF TGTGCCAGCAGCTTACTGGGCCCCAATCAGCCCCAGCATTTT
. TRBJ2-1 15 TRBV6-5 . CASRTTWGTANEQFF TGTGCCAGCAGGACAACGTGGGGAACCGCCAATGAGCAGTTCTTC
. TRBJ1-5 14 TRBV15 . CATSRETIIPPQHF TGTGCCACCAGCAGAGAGACAATAATTCCGCCCCAGCATTTT
. TRBJ2-5 14 TRBV25-1 . CASSESTSQETQYF TGTGCCAGCAGTGAATCGACATCCCAAGAGACCCAGTACTTC
. TRBJ1-4 14 TRBV18 TRBD1 CASKPGQGHEKLFF TGTGCCAGCAAACCGGGACAGGGCCATGAAAAACTGTTTTTT
. TRBJ1-3 15 TRBV2 . CASETEPSSGNTIYF TGTGCCAGCGAGACAGAACCTAGCTCTGGAAACACCATATATTTT
. TRBJ1-4 15 TRBV5-5 . CASSLGSAGVEKLFF TGTGCCAGCAGCTTGGGGTCCGCAGGGGTCGAAAAACTGTTTTTT
. TRBJ1-6 15 TRBV5-8 . CASSLGQGYRSPLHF TGTGCCAGCAGCTTGGGGCAGGGGTATCGTTCACCCCTCCACTTT
. TRBJ1-3 16 TRBV7-3 . CASSQKGGFSGNTIYF TGTGCCAGCAGCCAAAAGGGGGGCTTCTCTGGAAACACCATATATTTT
once TRBJ1-1 13 TRBV29-1 TRBD1 CSVNTGEGTEAFF TGCAGCGTAAATACAGGGGAGGGCACTGAAGCTTTCTTT
. TRBJ1-5 19 TRBV5-5 . CASSQKSADNGVGNQPQHF TGTGCCAGCAGCCAAAAATCCGCCGACAACGGAGTTGGGAATCAGCCCCAGCATTTT
. TRBJ2-7 15 TRBV23-1 TRBD2 CASLKGAGGPGEQYF TGCGCCAGCCTCAAAGGAGCGGGGGGGCCTGGCGAGCAGTACTTC
. TRBJ1-1 13 TRBV10-2 . CASTDGSNTEAFF TGCGCCAGCACTGACGGGTCGAACACTGAAGCTTTCTTT
. TRBJ2-2 15 TRBV5-5 . CASSLDPGLAGELFF TGTGCCAGCAGCTTGGACCCAGGGTTAGCCGGGGAGCTGTTTTTT